The clone carrying this T cell receptor beta chain was counted many times. Its specificity is unknown. Axillary draining lymph nodes of breast cancer patients supplied the node samples. MiXCR was run by TCRdb on the multiplex PCR reads, yielding one entry per CDR3 protein. The table has 150,000 to 200,000 distinct CDR3 sequences, 30% to 35% seen once. These data come from a study of breast tumors, draining lymph nodes, adjacent tissues. Overall study results and limits: Tumors had less TCR diversity than lymph nodes, more than nontumor tissue.

Trimming shortened V by 3 bases and J by 4 bases, and 13 bases separated the two germline ends. From germline, CDR1 is SNHLY and CDR2 FYNNEI. CDR3 size: 15 residues. The sample was axillary lymph node tissue. This chain links TRBV2 with TRBJ2-1, with D uncertain. This clonotype was obtained from a female donor with breast cancer. Some clones in this sample may be carry-over from other donors' samples. DNA for the CDR3: TGTGCCAGCAGTGAGTTAGGTCAGAGTTACAATGAGCAGTTCTTC. Translated: CASSELGQSYNEQFF. The whole variable domain, remainder taken from reference TRBV2 and TRBJ2-1, is EPEVTQTPSHQVTQMGQEVILRCVPISNHLYFYWYRQILGQKVEFLVSFYNNEISEKSEIFDDQFSVERPDGSNFTLKIRSTKLEDSAMYFCASSELGQSYNEQFFGPGTRLTVL.